Listed below are T cell receptor beta chains from one sample, sequenced in a study of cytomegalovirus exposure and HLA in healthy donors. Sequencing was performed with immunoSEQ multiplex PCR; in TCRdb, only in-frame clones are kept and a portion is missing. Here the sample spans over 200,000 clones, 70% to 80% being singletons. The sequencing input was PBMCs. These receptors all stem from a male donor in good health and CMV-seronegative. CDR3s include the opening cysteine and the closing phenylalanine or tryptophan. The order of the fields is clone size, J gene, D gene, V gene, CDR3 protein, CDR3 DNA. D genes are given only for firm matches. Clone size is not always given. Where it is, it says once, few, many or a class for expanded clones.

NA TRBJ2-1 TRBD2 TRBV6-6 CASSSLAVISYNEQFF TGTGCCAGCAGTTCACTAGCGGTAATTTCCTACAATGAGCAGTTCTTC
NA TRBJ2-2 NA TRBV19 CASSETGWDTGELFF TGTGCCAGTAGTGAGACAGGCTGGGACACCGGGGAGCTGTTTTTT
NA TRBJ2-1 TRBD2 TRBV4-2 CASSLRDYPRNEQFF TGTGCCAGCAGCCTCCGGGACTACCCTCGTAATGAGCAGTTCTTC
NA TRBJ2-1 NA TRBV19 CASKMASYNEQFF TGTGCCAGTAAAATGGCCTCCTACAATGAGCAGTTCTTC
NA TRBJ2-1 TRBD2 TRBV5-8 CASSSPGLAGISSYNEQFF TGTGCCAGCAGTTCGCCAGGACTAGCGGGAATAAGCTCCTACAATGAGCAGTTCTTC
NA TRBJ2-1 NA TRBV11-3 CASSLLGRAKEQFF TGTGCCAGCAGCTTACTGGGCAGGGCCAAAGAGCAGTTCTTC
NA TRBJ2-7 NA TRBV5-1 CASSLGPSGSRLSYEQYF TGCGCCAGCAGCCTTGGCCCTTCGGGGAGCCGTCTCTCCTACGAGCAGTACTTC
NA TRBJ2-4 NA TRBV4-1 CASSHDPGQRLAKNIQYF TGCGCCAGCAGCCATGACCCTGGACAACGACTAGCCAAAAACATTCAGTACTTC
NA TRBJ2-5 NA TRBV6-1 CASSFNSGENAQYF TGTGCCAGCAGTTTTAATTCAGGGGAAAATGCCCAGTACTTC
NA TRBJ2-7 TRBD2 TRBV6-5 CASSYSTLAGYEQYF TGTGCCAGCAGTTACTCGACCCTAGCGGGCTACGAGCAGTACTTC
NA TRBJ2-7 NA TRBV29-1 CSVGQVSSYEQYF TGCAGCGTTGGACAGGTGAGCTCCTACGAGCAGTACTTC
once TRBJ1-1 NA TRBV6-1 CASSTLTRNTEAFF TGTGCCAGCAGTACCTTAACCAGGAACACTGAAGCTTTCTTT
NA TRBJ2-7 NA TRBV11-2 CASGGSGSSYEQYF TGTGCCAGCGGGGGGAGCGGCTCCTCCTACGAGCAGTACTTC